Listed below are T cell receptor beta chains from one sample, sequenced in a study of blood T cell repertoires in COVID-19. Measured with immunoSEQ multiplex PCR; TCRdb has only the in-frame clones, and not every one. The sample includes 350,000 to 500,000 clones, 70% to 90% of them seen just once. The material sequenced was peripheral blood. These receptor sequences come from a man between 18 and 29 years old with COVID-19, enrolled during active disease. The CDR3 runs from the conserved cysteine through the conserved F or W. The D gene is left open where the match is weak. Rows give clone size only sometimes, using once, few, many, or a class for an expanded clone.

CDR3aa	CDR3nt	abundance	d_gene	v_gene	j_gene
CATNDRGGSGANVLTF	TGTGCCACCAACGACAGGGGAGGCTCTGGGGCCAACGTCCTGACTTTC	once	TRBD1	TRBV19	TRBJ2-6
CASSTPEGLAGARRTDTQYF	TGTGCCAGCTCAACACCGGAGGGACTAGCGGGGGCCCGGCGCACAGATACGCAGTATTTT	-	TRBD2	TRBV18	TRBJ2-3
CASSFDGTGREQYF	TGTGCCAGCAGCTTTGATGGGACAGGACGCGAGCAGTACTTC	many	TRBD1	TRBV7-2	TRBJ2-7
CASSFGQGARGNTIYF	TGTGCCAGCAGCTTTGGACAGGGGGCTAGAGGAAACACCATATATTTT	-	TRBD1	TRBV7-9	TRBJ1-3
CASSSRDRGYFDYGYTF	TGTGCCAGCAGCTCCCGGGACAGGGGCTATTTCGACTATGGCTACACCTTC	-	TRBD1	TRBV9	TRBJ1-2
CASSLEAGAVKETQYF	TGTGCCAGCAGCTTAGAGGCGGGGGCGGTCAAAGAGACCCAGTACTTC	once	-	TRBV7-6	TRBJ2-5
CASSFIRQGSADTQYF	TGTGCCAGCAGCTTTATACGACAGGGTAGCGCAGATACGCAGTATTTT	-	TRBD1	TRBV5-4	TRBJ2-3
CASSLSTGLAVTKNIQYF	TGTGCCAGCAGCTTATCTACCGGACTAGCGGTTACTAAAAACATTCAGTACTTC	-	TRBD2	TRBV7-9	TRBJ2-4
CASSIWHYAGNSPLHF	TGTGCCAGTAGTATATGGCATTATGCGGGCAATTCACCCCTCCACTTT	-	-	TRBV19	TRBJ1-6
CSASGTGFPSYSNQPQHF	TGCAGTGCTAGTGGGACAGGTTTTCCCTCCTATAGCAATCAGCCCCAGCATTTT	-	TRBD1	TRBV20-1	TRBJ1-5
CASSPSSSLEQYF	TGTGCCAGCAGTCCGTCCTCTTCCCTCGAGCAGTACTTC	many	-	TRBV27	TRBJ2-7
CASSQDGSGIYQETQYF	TGTGCCAGCAGCCAAGACGGTAGCGGGATATACCAAGAGACCCAGTACTTC	few	TRBD2	TRBV3-1/TRBV3-2	TRBJ2-5